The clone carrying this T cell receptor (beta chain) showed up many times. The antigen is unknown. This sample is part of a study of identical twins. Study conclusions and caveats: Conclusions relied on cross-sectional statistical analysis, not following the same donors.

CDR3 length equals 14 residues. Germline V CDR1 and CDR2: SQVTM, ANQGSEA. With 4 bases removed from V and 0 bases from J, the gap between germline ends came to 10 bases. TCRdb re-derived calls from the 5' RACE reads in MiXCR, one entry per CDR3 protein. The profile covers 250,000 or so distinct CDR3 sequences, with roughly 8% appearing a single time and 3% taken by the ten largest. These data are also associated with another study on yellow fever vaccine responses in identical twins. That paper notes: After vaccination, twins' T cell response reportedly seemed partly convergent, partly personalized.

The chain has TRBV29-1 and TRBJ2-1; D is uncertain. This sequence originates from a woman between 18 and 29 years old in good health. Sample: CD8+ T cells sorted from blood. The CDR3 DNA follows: TGCAGCGTTGGGCGCGCAAGCTCCTACAATGAGCAGTTCTTC. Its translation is CSVGRASSYNEQFF.